This T cell receptor (beta chain) was sequenced during a study of shared clonotypes between healthy human individuals (TCRdb year 2020). With respect to the entire study: The cohort included three men and a couple of women between 18 and 49 years of age. For each donor, CD4 naive and CD4 memory were each given three plates, CD8 naive was given two plates, and CD8 memory was given one plate. To estimate repertoire size and how much clonotypes are shared between individuals, the study performed deep sequencing of blood TCR repertoires from about five healthy adults. To increase sequencing depth and limit assay-specific biases, TCR repertoire library preparation and sequencing were carried out by different laboratories using diverse techniques. Each donor's leukapheresis produced roughly between roughly 0.94 and 9.5 billion PBMCs. Results and caveats for the whole study, not just this receptor: Only blood was sampled, and tissue TCR repertoires likely differ from those in blood. Around 5.4% of naive CD4, around 3.5% of naive CD8, roughly 2.5% of memory CD4, and more than 0.35% of memory CD8 clonotypes were shared across a handful of donors. Compared with non-shared clonotypes, the clonotypes found in all four sorted-subset donors had higher generation probabilities. Based on pairwise subsampling, the degree of clonotype sharing among donors was expected to be affected by sequencing depth. Naive subsets generally had larger estimated clonotype richness than memory subsets did. Even with the large sequencing depth, rarefaction of the sorted-subset datasets indicated that sequencing was incomplete. Because the study included only a small number of donors, the genetic and exposure-history diversity represented was limited.

CD8 naive samples consisted of CD45RO-negative cells that were positively selected for CCR7, yielding a CD45RA+CCR7+ population without TemRA cells. The donors were healthy, HIV-negative adults with no recently reported acute infections or vaccinations. Only Caucasian adults living in Nashville, Tennessee, USA were represented among the donors. Blood was collected by leukapheresis, and PBMCs were isolated by Ficoll-Histopaque density gradient centrifugation and then cryopreserved in liquid nitrogen vapor phase. Purity and quantity of every magnetically sorted T cell population were checked by analytical flow cytometry. Genomic DNA was isolated from every sorted fraction and measured by UV absorbance on a Nanodrop 2000c. TCR CDR3 regions were amplified from genomic DNA by multiplex PCR using the deep immunoSEQ assay. Extracted genomic DNA from each cell subset was spread evenly across all wells of several immunoSEQ 96-well plates, with each plate serving as a replicate. Each replicate PCR for sorted subsets received 200 ng genomic DNA, equal to about 30,000 T cell genomes. Purified libraries were measured with a Qubit 3.0 fluorometer, size-checked on a Bioanalyzer 2100, and measured again with the KAPA Library Quantification kit. A separate single-read 150-cycle Illumina NextSeq 550 flow cell was used to sequence each immunoSEQ 96-well plate. The study's own analysis went as follows. Because the immunoSEQ output included only junctional sequences and no quality scores, the filtering could not be the same as the filtering used for full-length reads. To assign V/J genes and CDR3, sequences were annotated using PyIR, a Python wrapper for IgBLAST v1.9, with IMGT germline references. Reads were removed for weak V/J assignments (E-value above 1e-6), missing CDR3, stop codons, out-of-frame junctions, or ambiguous translated residues. V3J clonotypes were defined by identical inferred V gene, J gene, and CDR3 amino acid sequence. Percentage overlap between repertoires was calculated by dividing the number of shared unique clonotypes by the size of the smaller repertoire. RTK rarefaction, the Chao1 estimator, and Recon v2.1 estimates of unobserved clonotypes were used to assess repertoire richness. OLGA was used to compute generation probabilities for all TCRbeta clonotypes that the gDNA method yielded from a few donors. The source is immuneACCESS, and TCRdb retained only in-frame sequences with V and J called. Part of the clones is not carried over; for the studies checked, unresolved V genes explain less than half of this, and the remainder is unexplained. V, J and clone size are taken as reported in that table, and D and trimming were inferred from the DNA itself. The sample table records 1.5 million to 2.5 million clones; just under 95% of these occur just once. The top ten constitute approximately 1.2% of the sample.

A word on this clone: Its antigen is not yet known. Per-base qualities were not stored, and no clone one base away is much larger.

Including the terminal cysteine and phenylalanine, the CDR3 comprises 17 residues. The sequence is cut down to CDR3 DNA, 51 bases in frame from base 1. Trimming takes 2 bases off V and 7 bases off J; junction bases not matched to a gene: 9. From the germline V gene, CDR1 is MDHEN and CDR2 is SYDVKM. This receptor was obtained from a man aged 18-30 years in good health. The rearranged segments are TRBV28 and TRBJ1-6, with 9 middle bases fitting TRBD1. Sequencing was performed on naive CD8+ T cells sorted from blood. The sample's cell subset or site label, in plain terms: CD45RA+CCR7+. The sequence in DNA is TGTGCCAGCAGTTTACGCCACAACAGGGGGCCCAATTCACCCCTCCACTTT. Translation gives CASSLRHNRGPNSPLHF.